Below are 12 T cell receptor beta chains sequenced from a single sample in a study of blood T cell repertoires in COVID-19. Produced via immunoSEQ multiplex PCR; TCRdb's table is partial and in-frame only. Of around 40,000 clones detected, 87% appear once; the ten largest clones hold around 3.6%. Material: peripheral blood. These receptor sequences come from a middle-aged man with COVID-19, enrolled during active disease.

This clone is classed as medium-sized (0.01 to 0.1%). The chain couples TRBV11-2 to TRBJ2-1; 12 bases are a match to TRBD2. Germline-derived CDR1 and CDR2 are SGHAT and FQNNGV. CDR3 length: 16 residues. The J segment lost 4 bases and the V segment lost 4 bases, leaving 5 bases of the junction unmatched. The DNA for the CDR3 is TGTGCCAGCAGCTCCAGACTAGCGGGAGAGTACAATGAGCAGTTCTTC. This encodes CASSSRLAGEYNEQFF. The whole variable domain, remainder taken from reference TRBV11-2 and TRBJ2-1, is EAGVAQSPRYKIIEKRQSVAFWCNPISGHATLYWYQQILGQGPKLLIQFQNNGVVDDSQLPKDRFSAERLKGVDSTLKIQPAKLEDSAVYLCASSSRLAGEYNEQFFGPGTRLTVL.

This CDR3 reads CASSAHGTSGSGPQYF. The CDR3 bases are TGTGCCAGCAGCGCCCATGGGACTAGCGGGAGTGGCCCTCAGTACTTC. J is TRBJ2-4 and V is TRBV9; 14 bases fit TRBD2. V shed 3 bases and J 12 bases; nucleotides not matched to a gene: 11. CDR3 size: 16 residues. Per germline, CDR1 SGDLS and CDR2 YYNGEE. The whole variable domain, remainder taken from reference TRBV9 and TRBJ2-4, is DSGVTQTPKHLITATGQRVTLRCSPRSGDLSVYWYQQSLDQGLQFLIQYYNGEERAKGNILERFSAQQFPDLHSELNLSSLELGDSALYFCASSAHGTSGSGPQYFGAGTRLSVL.

In DNA form, the CDR3 reads TGTGCCAGCAGCCCCATAGCGGGGGGGCCATACGAGCAGTACTTC. This gives the protein CASSPIAGGPYEQYF. V usage is TRBV14 and J usage is TRBJ2-7, with TRBD2 matching 11 bases. CDR1 SGHDN and CDR2 FVKESK come from the germline V gene. The CDR3 sequence is 15 residues long. V lost 4 bases to trimming and J lost 4 bases; unmatched junction nucleotides: 6.

The chain is built from TRBV3-1 (or the pseudogene TRBV3-2) and TRBJ2-3; D perhaps matches TRBD2 (5 bases). Germline V gene lookup returns CDR1 LGHDT and CDR2 YNNKEL (reference sequence). V lost 0 bases and J lost 5, with 9 bases in between. This CDR3 spans 14 amino acids. CDR3 region: CASSQEWEIDTQYF. CDR3 nucleotide sequence: TGTGCCAGCAGCCAAGAATGGGAGATAGATACGCAGTATTTT.

This clone was seen just once. The chain carries TRBV10-3 and TRBJ2-7, with TRBD1 matching over 8 bases. CDR1 is ENHRY, CDR2 SYGVKD, per germline. This CDR3 region has 12 residues. Trimming at V came to 4 bases and at J to 6 bases, leaving 2 bases not matched to a gene. The CDR3 spells CAISAGGGEQYF. CDR3 sequence (DNA): TGTGCCATCAGTGCAGGGGGCGGCGAGCAGTACTTC.

This chain links TRBV19 with TRBJ1-6; TRBD1 might be the D (6 bases). Germline CDR1 is LNHDA and CDR2 is SQIVND (reference sequence). The CDR3 is made up of 13 amino acids. The germline V and J ends were trimmed by 5 bases and 9 bases, with 11 bases remaining between them. Written as DNA, the CDR3 is TGTGCCAGTAGTCTTGGGGGCTCTTCACCCCTCCACTTT. This translates into CASSLGGSSPLHF. Full variable domain (missing parts from reference TRBV19 and TRBJ1-6): DGGITQSPKYLFRKEGQNVTLSCEQNLNHDAMYWYRQDPGQGLRLIYYSQIVNDFQKGDIAEGYSVSREKKESFPLTVTSAQKNPTAFYLCASSLGGSSPLHFGNGTRLTVT.

The chain links TRBV4-1 to TRBJ1-5; maybe TRBD1 (5 bases). The germline V gene encodes CDR1 MGHRA and CDR2 YSYEKL. Trimming removed 1 base at V and 5 bases at J, with 12 bases between. This CDR3 contains 15 residues. The CDR3 coding sequence is TGCGCCAGCAGCCAAGTGGGCGGGGGGGATCAGCCCCAGCATTTT. It encodes CASSQVGGGDQPQHF.

This clone was seen once. The chain employs TRBV19 and TRBJ2-7; 8 bases line up with TRBD1. CDR3 length: 14 amino acids. Per germline, CDR1 LNHDA and CDR2 SQIVND (reference sequence). With 5 bases clipped from V and 6 bases from J, the junction kept 9 bases outside the gene matches. CDR3 sequence: CASSVTGTGAEQYF. The CDR3 region has the DNA TGTGCCAGTAGTGTGACCGGGACAGGAGCCGAGCAGTACTTC.

The chain links TRBV2 to TRBJ1-4; the D is unclear. CDR3 length equals 15 residues. The V end was cut by 7 bases, the J end by 3 bases, with 15 bases between. Germline V lookup: CDR1 SNHLY, CDR2 FYNNEI. CDR3 nucleotides: TGTGCCAGCAATCTGTTGCGGGATCCTAATGAAAAACTGTTTTTT. This sequence encodes CASNLLRDPNEKLFF.

This clone is termed medium-sized. The chain is built from TRBV3-1 (or the pseudogene TRBV3-2) and TRBJ2-7; the D gene is possibly TRBD1 (5 bases). The CDR3 length is 13 residues. V dropped 1 base and J dropped 6 bases, with 10 bases sitting between them. Germline V CDR1 and CDR2: LGHDT, YNNKEL (reference sequence). This CDR3 is CASSQGKGREQYF. The DNA of the CDR3 is TGTGCCAGCAGCCAAGGGAAGGGGCGCGAGCAGTACTTC.

The rearrangement uses TRBV5-1 and TRBJ2-5, with 8 bases lining up with TRBD1. J lost 5 bases, V lost 0 bases, and 9 bases had no gene match. CDR1 and CDR2 (germline): SGHRS, YFSETQ. The CDR3 extends over 16 amino acids. The CDR3 nucleotides read TGCGCCAGCAGCTTGGAGCCGGGACAGGCGGGGGAGACCCAGTACTTC. Translation gives CASSLEPGQAGETQYF.

The chain uses TRBV24-1 and TRBJ1-2, with D uncertain. Deletions cut 4 bases from V and 4 bases from J, with 12 bases between. CDR1 and CDR2 (germline): KGHDR, SFDVKD. CDR3 length equals 14 residues. CDR3 protein: CATSDGDKVYGYTF. CDR3 DNA: TGTGCCACCAGTGACGGTGACAAAGTCTATGGCTACACCTTC.